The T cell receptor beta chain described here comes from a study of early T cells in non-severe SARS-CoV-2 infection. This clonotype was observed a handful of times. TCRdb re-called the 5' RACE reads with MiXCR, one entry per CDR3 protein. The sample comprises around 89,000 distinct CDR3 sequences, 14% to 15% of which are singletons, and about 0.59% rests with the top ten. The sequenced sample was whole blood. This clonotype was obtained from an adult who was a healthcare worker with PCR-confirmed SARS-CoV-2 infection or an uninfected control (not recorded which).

This chain's CDR3 is CATRGATESYNEQFF. DNA of the CDR3: TGTGCGACCCGAGGGGCAACTGAATCCTACAATGAGCAGTTCTTC. V usage is TRBV5-4 and J usage is TRBJ2-1, with D perhaps being TRBD1 or TRBD2 (5 bases each). This CDR3 has 15 residues. Germline CDR1 SGHNT, CDR2 YYREEE (reference sequence).